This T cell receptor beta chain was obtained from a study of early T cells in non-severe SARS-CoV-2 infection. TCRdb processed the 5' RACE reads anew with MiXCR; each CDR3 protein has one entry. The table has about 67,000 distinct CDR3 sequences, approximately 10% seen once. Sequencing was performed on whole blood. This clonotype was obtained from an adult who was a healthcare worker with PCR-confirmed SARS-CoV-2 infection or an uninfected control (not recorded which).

The CDR3 DNA sequence: TGTGCCAGCAGTTTATTACGCAGGGGCAGCTCTGGGGCCAACGTCCTGACTTTC. It is translated as CASSLLRRGSSGANVLTF. This sequence joins TRBV28 and TRBJ2-6; maybe TRBD1 (6 bases). Trimming took 1 base from V and 0 from J, leaving 13 bases between them. There are 18 residues in the CDR3. Germline loops: CDR1 MDHEN, CDR2 SYDVKM.